This T cell receptor (beta chain) was obtained from a study of cytomegalovirus exposure and HLA in healthy donors. Study-level information: Most donors, about 77% of several hundred genotyped, fell in the Caucasian-associated ancestry cluster.

From germline, CDR1 is GTSNPN and CDR2 SVGIG (reference sequence). The CDR3 sequence is 15 residues long. V was clipped by 0 bases and J by 7 bases; unmatched bases: 11. The PCR ran on 60 Vbeta and 13 Jbeta primers. Assay: immunoSEQ multiplex PCR; the TCRdb copy retains only in-frame clones and omits some. The table shows about 130,000 clones, with about 80% occurring only once. Study-wide findings and caveats: Most subjects had HLA-A and HLA-B alleles reportedly predicted accurately by TCR beta sequences. No immune exposure information besides CMV serostatus was available.

This clone was counted a single time. Its antigen is not identified. Sequences were obtained from PBMCs. This rearrangement joins TRBV30 to TRBJ2-7; 8 bases line up with TRBD1. This TCR came from a girl aged 2 to 9 in good health and CMV-seronegative. CDR3 loop: CAWSVIGTGPWEQYF. CDR3 DNA sequence: TGTGCCTGGAGTGTAATAGGGACAGGACCGTGGGAGCAGTACTTC.